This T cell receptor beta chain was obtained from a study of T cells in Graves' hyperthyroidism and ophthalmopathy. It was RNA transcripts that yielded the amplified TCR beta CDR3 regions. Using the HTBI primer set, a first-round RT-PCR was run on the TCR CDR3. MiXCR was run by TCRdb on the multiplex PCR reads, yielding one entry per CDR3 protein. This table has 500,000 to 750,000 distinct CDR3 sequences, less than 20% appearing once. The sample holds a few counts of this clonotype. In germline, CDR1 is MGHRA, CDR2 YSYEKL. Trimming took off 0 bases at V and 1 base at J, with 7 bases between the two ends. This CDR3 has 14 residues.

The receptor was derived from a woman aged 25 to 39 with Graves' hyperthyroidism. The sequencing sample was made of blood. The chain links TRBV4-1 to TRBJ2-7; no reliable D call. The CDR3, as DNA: TGCGCCAGCAGCCAAGAACATTTATCCTACGAGCAGTACTTC. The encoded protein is CASSQEHLSYEQYF.